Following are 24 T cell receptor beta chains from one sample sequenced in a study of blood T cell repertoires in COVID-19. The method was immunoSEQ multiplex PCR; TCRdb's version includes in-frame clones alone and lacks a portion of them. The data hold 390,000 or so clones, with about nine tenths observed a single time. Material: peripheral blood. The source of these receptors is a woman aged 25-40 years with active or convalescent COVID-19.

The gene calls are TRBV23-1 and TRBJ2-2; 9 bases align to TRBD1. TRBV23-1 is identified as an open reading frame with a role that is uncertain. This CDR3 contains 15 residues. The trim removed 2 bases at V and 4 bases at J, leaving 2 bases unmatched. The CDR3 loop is CASSQDRGSTGELFF. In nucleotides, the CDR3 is TGCGCCAGCAGTCAAGACAGGGGGTCCACCGGGGAGCTGTTTTTT.

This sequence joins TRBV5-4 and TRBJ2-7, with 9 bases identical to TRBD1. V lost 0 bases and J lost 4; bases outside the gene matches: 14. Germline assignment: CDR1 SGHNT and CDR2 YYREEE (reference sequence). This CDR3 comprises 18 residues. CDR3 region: CASSLAGGLGTGTYEQYF. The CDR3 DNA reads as TGTGCCAGCAGCTTGGCCGGAGGGTTGGGGACAGGGACATACGAGCAGTACTTC.

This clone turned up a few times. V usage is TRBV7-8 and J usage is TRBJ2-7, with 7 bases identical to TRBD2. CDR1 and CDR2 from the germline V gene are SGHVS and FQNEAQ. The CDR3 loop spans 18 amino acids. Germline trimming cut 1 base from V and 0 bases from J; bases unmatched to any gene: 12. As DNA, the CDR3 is TGTGCCAGCAGCTTAGTTTTCGGGATCGGGGGGAGCTCCTACGAGCAGTACTTC. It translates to CASSLVFGIGGSSYEQYF.

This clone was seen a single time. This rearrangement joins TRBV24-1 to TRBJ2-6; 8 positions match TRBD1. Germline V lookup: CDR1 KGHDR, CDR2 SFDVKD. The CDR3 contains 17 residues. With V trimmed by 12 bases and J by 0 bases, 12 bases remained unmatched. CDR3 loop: CAPSRTGPHSGANVLTF. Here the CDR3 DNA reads TGTGCCCCCTCAAGGACAGGGCCTCACTCTGGGGCCAACGTCCTGACTTTC.

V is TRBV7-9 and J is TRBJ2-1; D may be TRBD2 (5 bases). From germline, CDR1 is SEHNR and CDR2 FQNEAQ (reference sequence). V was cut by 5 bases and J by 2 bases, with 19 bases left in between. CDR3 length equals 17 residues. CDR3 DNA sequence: TGTGCCAGCAGCCATAATAAAATCGGGGTAACCTACAATGAGCAGTTCTTC. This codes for CASSHNKIGVTYNEQFF.

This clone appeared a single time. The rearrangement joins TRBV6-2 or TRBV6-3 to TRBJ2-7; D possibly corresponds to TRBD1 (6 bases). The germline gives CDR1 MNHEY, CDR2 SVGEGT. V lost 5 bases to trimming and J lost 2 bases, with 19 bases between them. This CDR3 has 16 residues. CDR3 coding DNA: TGTGCCAGCAGTAGAGCCACAGGGCCCATAACCTACGAGCAGTACTTC. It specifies CASSRATGPITYEQYF.

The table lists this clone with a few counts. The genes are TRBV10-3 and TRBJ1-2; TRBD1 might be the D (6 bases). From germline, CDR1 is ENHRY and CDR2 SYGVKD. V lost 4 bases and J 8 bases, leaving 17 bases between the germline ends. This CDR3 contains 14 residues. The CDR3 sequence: CAISGGQTYDGYTF. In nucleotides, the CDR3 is TGTGCCATCAGTGGGGGACAAACCTATGACGGCTACACCTTC.

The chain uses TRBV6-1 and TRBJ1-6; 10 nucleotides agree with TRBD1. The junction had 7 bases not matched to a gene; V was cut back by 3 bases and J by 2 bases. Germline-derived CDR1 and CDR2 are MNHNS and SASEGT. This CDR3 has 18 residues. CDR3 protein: CASSEARDRGTYNSPLHF. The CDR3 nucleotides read TGTGCCAGCAGTGAGGCTCGGGACAGGGGTACCTATAATTCACCCCTCCACTTT.

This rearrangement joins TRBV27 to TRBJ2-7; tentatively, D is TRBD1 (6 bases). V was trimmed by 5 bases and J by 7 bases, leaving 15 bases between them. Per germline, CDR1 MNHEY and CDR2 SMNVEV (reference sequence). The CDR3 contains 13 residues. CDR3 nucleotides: TGTGCCAGCAGTGACGGACAGTATAGGGAGCAGTACTTC. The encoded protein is CASSDGQYREQYF.

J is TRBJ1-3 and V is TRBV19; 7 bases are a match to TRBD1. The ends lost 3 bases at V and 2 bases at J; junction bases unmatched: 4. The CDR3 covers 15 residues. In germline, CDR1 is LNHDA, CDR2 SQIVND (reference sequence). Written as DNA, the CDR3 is TGTGCCAGTAGTATTGGTACAGGGGCTGGAAACACCATATATTTT. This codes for CASSIGTGAGNTIYF.

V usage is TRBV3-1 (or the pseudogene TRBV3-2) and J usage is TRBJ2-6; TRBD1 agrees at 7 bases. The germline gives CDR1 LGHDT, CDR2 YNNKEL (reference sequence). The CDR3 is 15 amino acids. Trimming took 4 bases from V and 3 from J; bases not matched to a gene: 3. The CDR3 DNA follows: TGTGCCAGCAGCCCAGGGGACAGTGGGGCCAACGTCCTGACTTTC. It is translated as CASSPGDSGANVLTF.

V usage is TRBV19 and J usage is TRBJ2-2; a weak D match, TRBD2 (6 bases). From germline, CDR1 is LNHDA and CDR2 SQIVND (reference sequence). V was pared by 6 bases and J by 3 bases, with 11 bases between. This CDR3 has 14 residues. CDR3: CASSPGRYTGELFF. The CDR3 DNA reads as TGTGCCAGTAGCCCCGGGAGATACACCGGGGAGCTGTTTTTT. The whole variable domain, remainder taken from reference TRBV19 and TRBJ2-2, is DGGITQSPKYLFRKEGQNVTLSCEQNLNHDAMYWYRQDPGQGLRLIYYSQIVNDFQKGDIAEGYSVSREKKESFPLTVTSAQKNPTAFYLCASSPGRYTGELFFGEGSRLTVL.

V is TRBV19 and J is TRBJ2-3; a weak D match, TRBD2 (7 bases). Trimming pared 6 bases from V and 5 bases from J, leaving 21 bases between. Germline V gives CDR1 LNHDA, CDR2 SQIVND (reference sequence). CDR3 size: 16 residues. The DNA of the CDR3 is TGTGCCAGTAGGCCTGCGTGGGGGGGCTGGGGAGATACGCAGTATTTT. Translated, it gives CASRPAWGGWGDTQYF.

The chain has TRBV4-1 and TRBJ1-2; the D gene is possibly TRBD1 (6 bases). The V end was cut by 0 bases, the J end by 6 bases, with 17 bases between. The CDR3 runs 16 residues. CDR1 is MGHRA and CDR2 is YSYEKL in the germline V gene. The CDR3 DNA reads TGCGCCAGCAGCCAAGAGGGGGCGCTGGTCTCCCATGGCTACACCTTC. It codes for CASSQEGALVSHGYTF.

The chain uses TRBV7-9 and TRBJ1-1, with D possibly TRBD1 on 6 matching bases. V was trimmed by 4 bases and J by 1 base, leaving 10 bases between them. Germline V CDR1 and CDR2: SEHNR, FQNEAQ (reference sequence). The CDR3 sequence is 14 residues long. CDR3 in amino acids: CASSSGQKNTEAFF. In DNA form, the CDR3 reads TGTGCCAGCAGCTCTGGACAGAAGAACACTGAAGCTTTCTTT. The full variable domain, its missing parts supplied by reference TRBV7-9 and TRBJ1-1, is DTGVSQNPRHKITKRGQNVTFRCDPISEHNRLYWYRQTLGQGPEFLTYFQNEAQLEKSRLLSDRFSAERPKGSFSTLEIQRTEQGDSAMYLCASSSGQKNTEAFFGQGTRLTVV.

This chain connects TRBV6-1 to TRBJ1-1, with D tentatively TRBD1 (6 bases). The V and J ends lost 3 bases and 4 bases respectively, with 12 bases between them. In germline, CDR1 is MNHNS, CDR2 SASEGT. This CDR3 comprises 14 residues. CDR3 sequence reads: CASSDDRFSTEAFF. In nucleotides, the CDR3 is TGTGCCAGCAGTGATGACAGGTTTAGCACTGAAGCTTTCTTT.

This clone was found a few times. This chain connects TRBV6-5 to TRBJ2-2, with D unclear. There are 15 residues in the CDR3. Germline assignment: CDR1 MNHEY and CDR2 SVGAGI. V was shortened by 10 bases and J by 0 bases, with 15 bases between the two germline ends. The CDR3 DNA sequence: TGTGCCACCAAGATCGAGGCAGCGAACACCGGGGAGCTGTTTTTT. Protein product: CATKIEAANTGELFF.

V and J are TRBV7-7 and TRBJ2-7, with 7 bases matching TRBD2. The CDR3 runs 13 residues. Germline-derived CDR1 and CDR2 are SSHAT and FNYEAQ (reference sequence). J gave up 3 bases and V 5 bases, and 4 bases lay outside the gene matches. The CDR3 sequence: CASSPGGGYEQYF. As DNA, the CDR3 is TGTGCCAGCAGCCCTGGGGGGGGCTACGAGCAGTACTTC.

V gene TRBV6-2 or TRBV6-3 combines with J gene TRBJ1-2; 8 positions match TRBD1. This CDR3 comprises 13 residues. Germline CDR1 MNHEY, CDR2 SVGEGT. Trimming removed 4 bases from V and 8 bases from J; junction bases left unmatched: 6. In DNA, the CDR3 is TGTGCCAGCAGTTTCGGACAGGGCTACGGCTACACCTTC. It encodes CASSFGQGYGYTF.

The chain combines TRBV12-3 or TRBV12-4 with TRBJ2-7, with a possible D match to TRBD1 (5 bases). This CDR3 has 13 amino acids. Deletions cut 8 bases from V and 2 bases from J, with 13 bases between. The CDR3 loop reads CASRNDRAYEQYF. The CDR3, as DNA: TGTGCCAGCCGTAACGACAGAGCCTACGAGCAGTACTTC.

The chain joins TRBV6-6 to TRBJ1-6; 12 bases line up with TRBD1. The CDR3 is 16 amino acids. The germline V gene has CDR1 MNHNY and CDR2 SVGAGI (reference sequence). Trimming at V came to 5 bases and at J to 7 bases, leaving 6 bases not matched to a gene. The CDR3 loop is CASSPGDRGLNSPLHF. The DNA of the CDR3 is TGTGCCAGCAGTCCGGGGGACAGGGGGCTAAATTCACCCCTCCACTTT.

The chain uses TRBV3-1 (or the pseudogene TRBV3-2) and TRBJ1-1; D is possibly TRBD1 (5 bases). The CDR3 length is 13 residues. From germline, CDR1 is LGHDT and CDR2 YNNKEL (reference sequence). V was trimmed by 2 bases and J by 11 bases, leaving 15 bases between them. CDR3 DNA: TGTGCCAGCAGCCAAACAGGACCTCCCGAGGCTTTCTTT. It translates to CASSQTGPPEAFF.

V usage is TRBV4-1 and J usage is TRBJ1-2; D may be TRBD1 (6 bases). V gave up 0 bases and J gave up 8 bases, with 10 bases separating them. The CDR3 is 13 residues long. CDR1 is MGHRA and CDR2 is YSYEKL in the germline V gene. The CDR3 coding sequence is TGCGCCAGCAGCCAAGATTTCAGGGGAGGCTACACCTTC. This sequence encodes CASSQDFRGGYTF.

The CDR3 DNA reads TGTGCCAGCAGCTCAAGCGGGTCGGTTGTCGAGCAGTACTTC. Its translation is CASSSSGSVVEQYF. This chain connects TRBV6-2 or TRBV6-3 to TRBJ2-7; TRBD2 is a possible D gene (6 bases). With 6 bases removed from V and 6 bases from J, the gap between germline ends came to 18 bases. Germline-derived CDR1 and CDR2 are MNHEY and SVGEGT. The CDR3 has 14 residues.